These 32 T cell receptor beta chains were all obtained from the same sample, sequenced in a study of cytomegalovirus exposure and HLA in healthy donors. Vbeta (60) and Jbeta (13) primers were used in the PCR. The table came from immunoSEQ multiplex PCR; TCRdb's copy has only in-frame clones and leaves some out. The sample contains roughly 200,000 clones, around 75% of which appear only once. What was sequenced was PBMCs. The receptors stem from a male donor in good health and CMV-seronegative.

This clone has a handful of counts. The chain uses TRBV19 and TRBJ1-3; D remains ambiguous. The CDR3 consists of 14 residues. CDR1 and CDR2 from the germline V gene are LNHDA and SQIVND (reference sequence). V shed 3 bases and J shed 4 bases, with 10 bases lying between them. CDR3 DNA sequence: TGTGCCAGTAGTATCTCGGGGTACGGAAACACCATATATTTT. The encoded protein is CASSISGYGNTIYF.

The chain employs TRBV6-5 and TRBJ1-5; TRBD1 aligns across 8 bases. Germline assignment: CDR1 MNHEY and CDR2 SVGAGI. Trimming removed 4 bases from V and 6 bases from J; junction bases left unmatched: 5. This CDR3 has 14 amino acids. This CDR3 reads CASSFQGASQPQHF. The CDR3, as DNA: TGTGCCAGCAGTTTCCAGGGGGCGTCTCAGCCCCAGCATTTT.

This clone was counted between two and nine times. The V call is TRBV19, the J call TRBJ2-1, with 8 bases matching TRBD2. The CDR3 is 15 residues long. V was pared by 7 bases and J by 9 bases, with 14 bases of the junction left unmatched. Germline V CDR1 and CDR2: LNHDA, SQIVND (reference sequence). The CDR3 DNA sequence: TGTGCCAGTACTGACCGGGAGGGCCGTCAGGCTGAGCAGTTCTTC. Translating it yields CASTDREGRQAEQFF.

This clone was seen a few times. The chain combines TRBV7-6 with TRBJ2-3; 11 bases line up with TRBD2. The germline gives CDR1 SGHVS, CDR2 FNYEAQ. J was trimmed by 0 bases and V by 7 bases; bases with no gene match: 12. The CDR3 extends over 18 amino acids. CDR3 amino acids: CASTLILAGEMSTDTQYF. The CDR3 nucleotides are TGTGCCAGCACCCTTATACTAGCGGGAGAGATGAGCACAGATACGCAGTATTTT. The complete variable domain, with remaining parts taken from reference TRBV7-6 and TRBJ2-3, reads GAGVSQSPRYKVTKRGQDVALRCDPISGHVSLYWYRQALGQGPEFLTYFNYEAQQDKSGLPNDRFSAERPEGSISTLTIQRTEQRDSAMYRCASTLILAGEMSTDTQYFGPGTRLTVL.

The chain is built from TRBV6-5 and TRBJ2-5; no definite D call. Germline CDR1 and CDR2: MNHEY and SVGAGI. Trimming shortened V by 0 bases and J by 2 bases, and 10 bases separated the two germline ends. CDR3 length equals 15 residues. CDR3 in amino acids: CASSYSNTRQETQYF. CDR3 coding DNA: TGTGCCAGCAGTTACTCGAATACCAGGCAAGAGACCCAGTACTTC.

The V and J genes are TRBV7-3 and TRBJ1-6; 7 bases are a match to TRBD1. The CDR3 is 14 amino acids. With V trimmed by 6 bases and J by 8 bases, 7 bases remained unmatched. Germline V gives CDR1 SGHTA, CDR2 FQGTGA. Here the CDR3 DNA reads TGTGCCAGCAGTATGATAGGGGGCCATTCACCCCTCCACTTT. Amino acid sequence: CASSMIGGHSPLHF.

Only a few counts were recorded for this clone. The CDR3 nucleotides are TGTGCCAGCAGCCCTAACCCCGGGACTAGCGGGAATAGTGAGCAGTTCTTC. As protein: CASSPNPGTSGNSEQFF. This chain joins TRBV9 and TRBJ2-1, with TRBD2 identical over 13 bases. V trimming: 4 bases; J trimming: 9 bases; junction bases outside the gene matches: 13. The CDR3 extends over 17 amino acids. Germline CDR1 and CDR2: SGDLS and YYNGEE.

CDR3 sequence (DNA): TGTGCCAGCAGCTTAGAACGGGAGTTCTACAATGAGCAGTTCTTC. It encodes CASSLEREFYNEQFF. The J gene is TRBJ2-1, the V gene TRBV11-2; possible D gene TRBD2, 6 bases. The CDR3 has 15 amino acids. The V gene lost 0 bases and the J gene lost 3 bases, with 9 bases spanning the gap. The germline V gene has CDR1 SGHAT and CDR2 FQNNGV.

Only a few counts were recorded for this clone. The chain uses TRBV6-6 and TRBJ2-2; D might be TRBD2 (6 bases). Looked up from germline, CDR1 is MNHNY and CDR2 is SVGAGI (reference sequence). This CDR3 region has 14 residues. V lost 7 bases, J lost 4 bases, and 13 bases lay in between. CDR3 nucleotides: TGTGCCAGCAACCCGGGACTCCTCACCGGGGAGCTGTTTTTT. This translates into CASNPGLLTGELFF.

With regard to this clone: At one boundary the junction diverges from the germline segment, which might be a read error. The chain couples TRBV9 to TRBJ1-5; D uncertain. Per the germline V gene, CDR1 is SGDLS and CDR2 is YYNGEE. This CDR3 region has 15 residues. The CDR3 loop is CASGVAGGRNQPQHF. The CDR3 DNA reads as TGTGCCAGCGGCGTAGCCGGAGGGAGAAATCAGCCCCAGCATTTT.

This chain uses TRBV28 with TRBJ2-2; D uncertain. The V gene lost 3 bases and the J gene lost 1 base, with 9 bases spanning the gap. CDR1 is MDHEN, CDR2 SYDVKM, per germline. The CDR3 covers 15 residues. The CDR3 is CASSFETENTGELFF. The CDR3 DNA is TGTGCCAGCAGTTTTGAGACTGAGAACACCGGGGAGCTGTTTTTT.

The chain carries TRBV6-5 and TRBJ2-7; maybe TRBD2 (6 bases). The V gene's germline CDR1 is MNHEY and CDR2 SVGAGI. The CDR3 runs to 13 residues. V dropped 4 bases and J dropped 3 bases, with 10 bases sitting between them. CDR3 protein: CASSSGGIYEQYF. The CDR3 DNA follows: TGTGCCAGCAGTTCCGGGGGAATCTACGAGCAGTACTTC.

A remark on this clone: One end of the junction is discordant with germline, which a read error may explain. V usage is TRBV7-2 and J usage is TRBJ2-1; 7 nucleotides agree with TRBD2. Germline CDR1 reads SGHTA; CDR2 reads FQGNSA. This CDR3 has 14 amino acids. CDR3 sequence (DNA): TGTGCCAGCAGCTTAAGACTAGCCTCCAATGCGCAGTTCTTC. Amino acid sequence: CASSLRLASNAQFF. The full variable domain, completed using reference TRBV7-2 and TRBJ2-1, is GAGVSQSPSNKVTEKGKDVELRCDPISGHTALYWYRQSLGQGLEFLIYFQGNSAPDKSGLPSDRFSAERTGGSVSTLTIQRTQQEDSAVYLCASSLRLASNAQFFGPGTRLTVL.

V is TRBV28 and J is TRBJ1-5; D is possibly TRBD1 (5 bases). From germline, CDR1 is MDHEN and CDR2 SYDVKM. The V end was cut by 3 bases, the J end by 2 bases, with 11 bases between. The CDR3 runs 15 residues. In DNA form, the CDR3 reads TGTGCCAGCAGTTTTCAGGGTATCGGCAATCAGCCCCAGCATTTT. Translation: CASSFQGIGNQPQHF.

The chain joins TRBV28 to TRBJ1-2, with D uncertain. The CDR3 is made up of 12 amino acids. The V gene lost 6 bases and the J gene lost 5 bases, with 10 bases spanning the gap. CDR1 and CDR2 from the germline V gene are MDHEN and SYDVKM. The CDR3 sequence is CASSSTEYGYTF. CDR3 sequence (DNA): TGTGCCAGCAGCTCGACTGAGTATGGCTACACCTTC.

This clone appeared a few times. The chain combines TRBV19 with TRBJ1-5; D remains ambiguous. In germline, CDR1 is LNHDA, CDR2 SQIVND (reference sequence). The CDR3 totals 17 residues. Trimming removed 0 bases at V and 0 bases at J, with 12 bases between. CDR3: CASSIEGASDSNQPQHF. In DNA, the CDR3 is TGTGCCAGTAGTATAGAAGGAGCCAGCGATAGCAATCAGCCCCAGCATTTT.

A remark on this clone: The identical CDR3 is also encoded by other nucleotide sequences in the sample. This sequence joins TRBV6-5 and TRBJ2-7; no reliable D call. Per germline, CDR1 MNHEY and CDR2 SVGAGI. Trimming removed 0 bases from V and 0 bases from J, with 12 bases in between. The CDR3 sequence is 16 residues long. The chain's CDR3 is CASSYSSGGSSYEQYF. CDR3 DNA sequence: TGTGCCAGCAGTTACTCGTCCGGCGGAAGCTCCTACGAGCAGTACTTC.

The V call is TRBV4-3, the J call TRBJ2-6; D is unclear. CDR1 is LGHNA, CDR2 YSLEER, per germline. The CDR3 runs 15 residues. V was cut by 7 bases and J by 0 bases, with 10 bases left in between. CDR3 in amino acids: CASTRSGSGANVLTF. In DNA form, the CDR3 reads TGCGCCAGCACCCGATCGGGCTCTGGGGCCAACGTCCTGACTTTC.

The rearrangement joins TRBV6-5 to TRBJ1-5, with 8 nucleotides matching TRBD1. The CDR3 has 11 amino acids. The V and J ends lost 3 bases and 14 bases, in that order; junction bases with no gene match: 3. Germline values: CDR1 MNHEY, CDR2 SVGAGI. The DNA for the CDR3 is TGTGCCAGCAGTTATGGACAGGGCGAGCATTTT. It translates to CASSYGQGEHF.

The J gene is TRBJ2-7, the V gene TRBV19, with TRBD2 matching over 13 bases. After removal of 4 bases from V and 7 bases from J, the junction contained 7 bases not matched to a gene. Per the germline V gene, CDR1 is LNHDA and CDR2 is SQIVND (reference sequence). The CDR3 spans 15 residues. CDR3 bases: TGTGCCAGTAGTACCCAACTAGCGGGAGGGGAAGAGCAGTACTTC. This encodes CASSTQLAGGEEQYF.

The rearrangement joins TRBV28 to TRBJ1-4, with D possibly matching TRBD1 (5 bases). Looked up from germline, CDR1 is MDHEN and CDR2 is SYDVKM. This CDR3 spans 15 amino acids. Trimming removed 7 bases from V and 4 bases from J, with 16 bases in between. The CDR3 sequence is CASISGGEGNEKLFF. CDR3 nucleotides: TGTGCCAGCATTAGCGGGGGAGAGGGTAATGAAAAACTGTTTTTT.

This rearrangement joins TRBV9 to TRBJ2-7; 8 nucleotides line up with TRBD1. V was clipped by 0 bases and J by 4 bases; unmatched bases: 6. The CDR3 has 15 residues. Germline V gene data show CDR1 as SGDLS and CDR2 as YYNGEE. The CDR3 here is CASSVGPGGYYEQYF. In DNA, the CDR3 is TGTGCCAGCAGCGTAGGTCCAGGGGGCTATTACGAGCAGTACTTC.

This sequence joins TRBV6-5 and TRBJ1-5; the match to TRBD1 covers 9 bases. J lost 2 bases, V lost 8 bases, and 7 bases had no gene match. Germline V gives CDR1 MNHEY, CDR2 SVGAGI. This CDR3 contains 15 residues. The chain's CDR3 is CASSKRTGGNQPQHF. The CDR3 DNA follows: TGTGCCAGCTCGAAAAGGACAGGGGGCAATCAGCCCCAGCATTTT.

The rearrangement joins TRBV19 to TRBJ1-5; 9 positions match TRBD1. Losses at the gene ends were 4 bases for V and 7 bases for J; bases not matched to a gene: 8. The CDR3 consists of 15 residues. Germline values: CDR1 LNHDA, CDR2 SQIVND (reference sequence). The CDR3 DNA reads TGTGCCAGTAGTACCGGGGACAGGGTAAAACAGCCCCAGCATTTT. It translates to CASSTGDRVKQPQHF.

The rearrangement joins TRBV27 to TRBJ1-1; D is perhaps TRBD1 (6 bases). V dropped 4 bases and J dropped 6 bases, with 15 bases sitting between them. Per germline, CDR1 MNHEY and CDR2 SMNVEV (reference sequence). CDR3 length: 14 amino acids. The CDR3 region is CASSSPQGSPEAFF. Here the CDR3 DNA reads TGTGCCAGCAGTTCCCCACAGGGAAGCCCTGAAGCTTTCTTT.

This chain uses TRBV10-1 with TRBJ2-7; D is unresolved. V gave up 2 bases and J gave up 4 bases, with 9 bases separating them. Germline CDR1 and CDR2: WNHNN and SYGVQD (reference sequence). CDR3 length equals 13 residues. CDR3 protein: CASSEGSPYEQYF. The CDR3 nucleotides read TGCGCCAGCAGTGAGGGCTCTCCTTACGAGCAGTACTTC.

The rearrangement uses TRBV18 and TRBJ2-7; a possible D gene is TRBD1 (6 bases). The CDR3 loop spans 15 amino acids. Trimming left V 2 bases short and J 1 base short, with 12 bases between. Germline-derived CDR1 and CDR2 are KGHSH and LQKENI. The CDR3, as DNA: TGTGCCAGCTCACCAGGTACAGGGATTTCCTACGAGCAGTACTTC. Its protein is CASSPGTGISYEQYF. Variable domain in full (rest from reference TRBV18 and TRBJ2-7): NAGVMQNPRHLVRRRGQEARLRCSPMKGHSHVYWYRQLPEEGLKFMVYLQKENIIDESGMPKERFSAEFPKEGPSILRIQQVVRGDSAAYFCASSPGTGISYEQYFGPGTRLTVT.

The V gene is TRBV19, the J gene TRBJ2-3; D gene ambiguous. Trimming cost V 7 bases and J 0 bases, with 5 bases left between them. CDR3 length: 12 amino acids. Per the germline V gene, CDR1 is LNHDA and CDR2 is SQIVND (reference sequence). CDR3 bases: TGTGCCAGTACCTCTAGCACAGATACGCAGTATTTT. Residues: CASTSSTDTQYF.

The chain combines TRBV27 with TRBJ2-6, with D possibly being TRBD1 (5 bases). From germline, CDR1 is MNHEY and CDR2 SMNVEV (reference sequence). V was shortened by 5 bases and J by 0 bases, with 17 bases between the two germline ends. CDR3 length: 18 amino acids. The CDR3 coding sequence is TGTGCCAGCAGTCCCCGGGCGACAGTTTACTCTGGGGCCAACGTCCTGACTTTC. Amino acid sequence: CASSPRATVYSGANVLTF.

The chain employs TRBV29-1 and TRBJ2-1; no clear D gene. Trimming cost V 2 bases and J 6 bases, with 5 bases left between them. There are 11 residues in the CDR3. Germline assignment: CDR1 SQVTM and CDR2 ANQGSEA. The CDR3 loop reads CSVEIRNEQFF. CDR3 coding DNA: TGCAGCGTTGAAATCCGCAATGAGCAGTTCTTC.

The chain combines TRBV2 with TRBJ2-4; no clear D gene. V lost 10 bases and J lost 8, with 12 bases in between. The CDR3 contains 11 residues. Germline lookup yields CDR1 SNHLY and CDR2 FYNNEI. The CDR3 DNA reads TGTGCCACCATAAGAGGAGACATTCAGTACTTC. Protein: CATIRGDIQYF.

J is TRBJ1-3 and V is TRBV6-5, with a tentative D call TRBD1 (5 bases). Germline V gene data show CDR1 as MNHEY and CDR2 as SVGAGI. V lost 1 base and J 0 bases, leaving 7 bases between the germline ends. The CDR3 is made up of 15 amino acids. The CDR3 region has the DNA TGTGCCAGCAGTTACTTCGGGGGCTCTGGAAACACCATATATTTT. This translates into CASSYFGGSGNTIYF.